Listed below are T cell receptor beta chains from one sample, sequenced in a study of CD8 T cells in ankylosing spondylitis. TCRdb itself ran the 5' RACE reads through MiXCR, one entry per CDR3 protein. Among about 250,000 distinct CDR3 sequences listed, 32% were seen once. Sequencing was carried out using blood, either unsorted or a sorted T cell fraction (not recorded which). The receptors shown here come from a male donor with ankylosing spondylitis or in good health (not recorded which). Both conserved end residues are part of each CDR3. The D gene is left open where the match is weak. For some rows the clone size is stated as once, few or many, or as a class when expanded; others skip it.

TRBJ1-5 - TRBV7-2 - CASSSRAMRRQPQHF TGTGCCAGCAGCTCTCGGGCCATGAGGAGACAGCCCCAGCATTTT
TRBJ2-3 TRBD2 TRBV7-2 - CASRPRLADTQYF TGTGCCAGCAGACCCCGACTAGCGGATACGCAGTATTTT
TRBJ1-1 - TRBV20-1 few CSASVVTEAFF TGCAGTGCTAGTGTTGTGACTGAAGCTTTCTTT
TRBJ1-3 - TRBV11-2 few CASSLRGQKAGNTIYF TGTGCCAGCAGCTTGAGGGGACAAAAGGCTGGAAACACCATATATTTT
TRBJ2-2 - TRBV20-1 - CSASHSNTGELFF TGCAGTGCCTCACACTCGAACACCGGGGAGCTGTTTTTT
TRBJ2-5 TRBD2 TRBV30 - CAYGTSGGLQETQYF TGTGCCTATGGGACTAGCGGGGGACTCCAAGAGACCCAGTACTTC
TRBJ2-5 - TRBV4-1 - CASSLWVGETQYF TGCGCCAGCAGCTTGTGGGTCGGGGAGACCCAGTACTTC
TRBJ1-2 - TRBV10-3 - CAISESIRQINYGYTF TGTGCCATCAGTGAGTCCATCCGGCAGATTAACTATGGCTACACCTTC
TRBJ1-1 - TRBV5-1 few CASSLAVQGEAQPFF TGCGCCAGCAGCTTGGCGGTACAGGGAGAAGCCCAGCCTTTCTTT
TRBJ2-7 - TRBV10-3 - CAISVEGNSYEQYF TGTGCCATCAGTGTTGAAGGGAACTCCTACGAGCAGTACTTC
TRBJ2-5 TRBD1 TRBV5-1 - CASSYQGAGETQYF TGCGCCAGCAGCTATCAGGGGGCCGGGGAGACCCAGTACTTC
TRBJ2-3 TRBD1 TRBV7-2 few CASSSTGSTDTQYF TGTGCCAGCAGTTCGACAGGGAGCACAGATACGCAGTATTTT
TRBJ2-5 - TRBV6-5 once CASSYGRADETQYF TGTGCCAGCAGTTACGGACGGGCCGACGAGACCCAGTACTTC
TRBJ2-7 TRBD1 TRBV20-1 many CSALGQGIVEQYF TGCAGTGCCCTGGGACAGGGTATAGTCGAGCAGTACTTC
TRBJ2-3 - TRBV7-8 few CASSFVGRTDTQYF TGTGCCAGCAGCTTCGTGGGGCGCACAGATACGCAGTATTTT
TRBJ2-7 TRBD2 TRBV6-1 - CASREWTSSSSYEQYF TGTGCCAGCAGAGAATGGACTAGCTCGAGCTCCTACGAGCAGTACTTC
TRBJ2-1 TRBD1 TRBV2 - CASRGTGAYNEQFF TGTGCCAGCAGGGGGACAGGGGCCTACAATGAGCAGTTCTTC
TRBJ2-5 - TRBV7-7 - CASSLGVSETQYF TGTGCTAGCAGCTTAGGGGTTTCTGAGACCCAGTACTTC
TRBJ2-5 TRBD2 TRBV20-1 - CSALEMKRGPGETQYF TGCAGTGCCCTAGAGATGAAGCGGGGGCCGGGAGAGACCCAGTACTTC
TRBJ2-7 - TRBV20-1 - CSARDRRITAYEQYF TGCAGTGCTAGAGATCGTCGGATCACGGCCTACGAGCAGTACTTC
TRBJ2-2 - TRBV5-1 - CASSLEAPRVGELFF TGCGCCAGCAGCTTGGAGGCCCCCCGCGTCGGGGAGCTGTTTTTT
TRBJ2-7 - TRBV5-1 few CASRTQESYEQYF TGCGCCAGCAGGACGCAGGAGTCCTACGAGCAGTACTTC
TRBJ2-1 TRBD2 TRBV20-1 - CSARSARLSGTRRNEQFF TGCAGTGCTAGGAGTGCTAGGCTCAGCGGGACCCGGAGGAATGAGCAGTTCTTC
TRBJ1-5 TRBD1 TRBV7-2 - CASSSSTGGGQPQHF TGTGCCAGCAGCTCATCGACAGGGGGAGGTCAGCCCCAGCATTTT
TRBJ2-1 TRBD1 TRBV6-8 once CASNLWTGGSYNEQFF TGTGCCAGCAACCTGTGGACAGGGGGCTCCTACAATGAGCAGTTCTTC
TRBJ2-3 - TRBV20-1 many CSASPTDTQYF TGCAGTGCTAGCCCCACAGATACGCAGTATTTT